The rows below give T cell receptor beta chains drawn from one sample of a study of blood T cell repertoires in COVID-19. Assay: immunoSEQ multiplex PCR; the TCRdb copy retains only in-frame clones and omits some. The sample has 150,000 or so clones; roughly nine tenths are singletons. The specimen sequenced was peripheral blood. The receptors here all came from a woman aged 70-85 years with acute or convalescent COVID-19. Both conserved end residues are part of each CDR3. A D gene is named only where the DNA matches it firmly. Expanded clones get a size class; other rows say once, few or many, or leave the size out.

v_gene	j_gene	d_gene	abundance	CDR3nt	CDR3aa
TRBV7-2	TRBJ1-3	.	few	TGTGCCAGCAGCTTAGCCGGGGTGGCGGTGGGTGGAAACACCATATATTTT	CASSLAGVAVGGNTIYF
TRBV18	TRBJ1-1	.	.	TGTGCCAGCTCACCGAGCCAGAACACTGAAGCTTTCTTT	CASSPSQNTEAFF
TRBV27	TRBJ2-7	.	.	TGTGCCAGCAGTCCGCGGGGAGCCTACGAGCAGTACTTC	CASSPRGAYEQYF
TRBV6-2/TRBV6-3	TRBJ2-5	TRBD1	.	TGTGCCAGCAGTCCCTACAGGGGTGAGGAGACCCAGTACTTC	CASSPYRGEETQYF
TRBV10-3	TRBJ2-7	.	.	TGTGCCATCTGGAGTACCGGACTGGGGGGAGACGAGCAGTACTTC	CAIWSTGLGGDEQYF
TRBV7-2	TRBJ2-1	TRBD2	.	TGTGCCAGCGGAAAGGGACTAGCGGGGGGTACCAATGAGCAGTTCTTC	CASGKGLAGGTNEQFF
TRBV11-2	TRBJ2-1	TRBD1	.	TGTGCCAGCAGCACAAACAGGGGGCGCAGATCAGAGCAGTTCTTC	CASSTNRGRRSEQFF
TRBV16	TRBJ1-4	.	.	TGTGCCAGCAGCCAAGGTATTGAGGAAAAACTGTTTTTT	CASSQGIEEKLFF
TRBV6-5	TRBJ1-2	TRBD1	.	TGTGCCAGCAGTAACACCGGGACAGCTAACTATGGCTACACCTTC	CASSNTGTANYGYTF
TRBV6-2/TRBV6-3	TRBJ1-1	.	.	TGTGCCAGCAGTTCTATCCTTGAAGCTTTCTTT	CASSSILEAFF
TRBV4-3	TRBJ1-6	TRBD1	few	TGCGCCAGCTCCCCCGAGGCAGGGGGAAGCTCCTATAATTCACCCCTCCACTTT	CASSPEAGGSSYNSPLHF
TRBV5-1	TRBJ2-2	TRBD2	.	TGCGCCAGCAGCTTGGATCCGGGAGGGATCACCGGGGAGCTGTTTTTT	CASSLDPGGITGELFF
TRBV18	TRBJ1-2	TRBD1	.	TGTGCCAGCTCACGGGACAGTTCTAACTATGGCTACACCTTC	CASSRDSSNYGYTF
TRBV19	TRBJ1-6	.	.	TGTGCCAGTAGTACAAGACAGAATTCACCCCTCCACTTT	CASSTRQNSPLHF
TRBV7-6	TRBJ1-5	.	.	TGTGCCAGCAGCTCCCGGGGGGACCTCCTCAATCAGCCCCAGCATTTT	CASSSRGDLLNQPQHF
TRBV6-2/TRBV6-3	TRBJ2-7	.	.	TGTGCCAGCAGTATACCAAAGACAGGATCCTACGAGCAGTACTTC	CASSIPKTGSYEQYF